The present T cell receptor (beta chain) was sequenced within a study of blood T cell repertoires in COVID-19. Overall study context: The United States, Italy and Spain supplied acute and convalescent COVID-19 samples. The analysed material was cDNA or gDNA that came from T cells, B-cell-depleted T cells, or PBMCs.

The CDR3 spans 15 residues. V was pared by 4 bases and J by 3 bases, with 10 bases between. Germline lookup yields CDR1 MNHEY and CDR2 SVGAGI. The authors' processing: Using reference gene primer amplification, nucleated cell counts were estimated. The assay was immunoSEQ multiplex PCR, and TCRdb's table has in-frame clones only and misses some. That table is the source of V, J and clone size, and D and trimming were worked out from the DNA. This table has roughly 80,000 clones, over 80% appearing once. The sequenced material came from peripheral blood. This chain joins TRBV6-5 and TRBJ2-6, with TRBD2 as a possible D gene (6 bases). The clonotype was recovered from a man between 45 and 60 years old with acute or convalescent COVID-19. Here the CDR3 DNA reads TGTGCCAGCAGTTTTCTAGCGTATGGGGCCAACGTCCTGACTTTC. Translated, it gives CASSFLAYGANVLTF.